One sample yielded the 25 T cell receptor beta chains listed below, sequenced in a study of T cell repertoires in cytomegalovirus infection. Each CDR3 protein gets one entry after TCRdb re-called the reads with MiXCR. Here the sample spans hundreds of thousands of distinct CDR3 sequences, about 33% being singletons. Their specific antigens are unknown. This sample comprised cultured PBMCs, obtained from culture after CMV antigen stimulation. These receptors were taken from a human donor in good health (CMV status not recorded). Some clones in this sample may be carry-over from other donors' samples.

The chain combines TRBV20-1 with TRBJ2-4; D uncertain. Germline V lookup: CDR1 DFQATT, CDR2 SNEGSKA (reference sequence). Deletions cut 4 bases from V and 3 bases from J, with 13 bases between. This CDR3 spans 14 amino acids. DNA of the CDR3: TGCAGTGCTACCCAAACCGTCGACAAAAACATTCAGTACTTC. Its protein product is CSATQTVDKNIQYF.

This chain uses TRBV5-4 with TRBJ2-7, with D perhaps assigned TRBD1 or TRBD2 (5 bases each). V was cut by 4 bases and J by 3 bases, with 17 bases left in between. This CDR3 is built from 15 residues. CDR1 SGHNT and CDR2 YYREEE come from the germline V gene (reference sequence). DNA for the CDR3: TGTGCCAGCAGCCGGGGACCTTTTAATGGCTACGAGCAGTACTTC. This gives the protein CASSRGPFNGYEQYF.

The J gene is TRBJ2-3, the V gene TRBV12-3 or TRBV12-4; perhaps D is TRBD1 or TRBD2 (5 bases each). The CDR3 totals 13 residues. With 5 bases removed from V and 10 bases from J, the gap between germline ends came to 16 bases. In nucleotides, the CDR3 is TGTGCCAGCAGTCCCCCGGGGCATACGGCGCAGTATTTT. It is translated as CASSPPGHTAQYF.

The V and J genes are TRBV7-6 and TRBJ2-6, with 12 nucleotides matching TRBD1. V was clipped by 5 bases and J by 3 bases; unmatched bases: 11. The CDR3 contains 19 residues. The germline V gene encodes CDR1 SGHVS and CDR2 FNYEAQ. CDR3 region: CASSPMPGQGAGGANVLTF. Written as DNA, the CDR3 is TGTGCCAGCAGCCCTATGCCGGGACAGGGGGCAGGTGGGGCCAACGTCCTGACTTTC.

This clonotype was observed many times. The CDR3 coding sequence is TGTGCCAGCAGCCCCCAGGGGAGCACTAATGAAAAACTGTTTTTT. Translation: CASSPQGSTNEKLFF. The V and J genes are TRBV7-2 and TRBJ1-4, with D maybe TRBD1 (6 bases). The CDR3 is 15 residues long. Germline loops: CDR1 SGHTA, CDR2 FQGNSA. Between the trimmed V and J ends, which lost 5 bases and 2 bases, there was a span of 12 bases. The full variable domain, with the rest looked up from reference TRBV7-2 and TRBJ1-4, is GAGVSQSPSNKVTEKGKDVELRCDPISGHTALYWYRQSLGQGLEFLIYFQGNSAPDKSGLPSDRFSAERTGGSVSTLTIQRTQQEDSAVYLCASSPQGSTNEKLFFGSGTQLSVL.

The rearrangement joins TRBV12-3 or TRBV12-4 to TRBJ1-4; D ambiguous. The CDR3 has 15 residues. The V end was cut by 7 bases, the J end by 2 bases, with 14 bases between. The DNA of the CDR3 is TGTGCCAGCACCCTCGGTCTAGGGACTAATGAAAAACTGTTTTTT. Encoded protein: CASTLGLGTNEKLFF.

This chain connects TRBV6-1 to TRBJ2-5; D possibly matches TRBD1 or TRBD2 (5 bases each). CDR3 length equals 11 residues. Germline V gene lookup returns CDR1 MNHNS and CDR2 SASEGT. V was trimmed by 5 bases and J by 13 bases, leaving 14 bases between them. Here the CDR3 DNA reads TGTGCCAGCAGTTGGGGGATGGTCTGGTACTTC. Encoded protein: CASSWGMVWYF.

The chain joins TRBV6-2 or TRBV6-3 to TRBJ1-6, with unresolved D. The germline V gene encodes CDR1 MNHEY and CDR2 SVGEGT. CDR3 length equals 14 residues. Trimming removed 5 bases at V and 9 bases at J, with 14 bases between. The DNA of the CDR3 is TGTGCCAGCAGTCCTCTCCCCGACGGTTCACCCCTCCACTTT. Translated, it gives CASSPLPDGSPLHF.

The genes are TRBV2 and TRBJ2-5, with no clear D. Trimming removed 6 bases at V and 7 bases at J, with 12 bases between. There are 12 residues in the CDR3. CDR1 is SNHLY and CDR2 is FYNNEI in the germline V gene. The CDR3 DNA follows: TGTGCCAGCAGCACGAACCTCCGGACCCAGTACTTC. Translated, it gives CASSTNLRTQYF.

This clonotype showed up many times. The chain has TRBV7-9 and TRBJ1-6; 9 bases match TRBD1. V was pared by 0 bases and J by 11 bases, with 8 bases of the junction left unmatched. Germline CDR1 SEHNR, CDR2 FQNEAQ (reference sequence). This CDR3 comprises 16 residues. The CDR3 region has the DNA TGTGCCAGCAGCTTAGCGCGAGGACAGGGGATCGCACCCCTCCACTTT. Protein product: CASSLARGQGIAPLHF.

There are many counts of this clonotype. The chain has TRBV7-2 and TRBJ1-3; unclear D gene. From germline, CDR1 is SGHTA and CDR2 FQGNSA. Between the trimmed V and J ends, which lost 5 bases and 2 bases, there was a span of 10 bases. This CDR3 is 14 amino acids long. CDR3 nucleotide sequence: TGTGCCAGCAGCCCCGCTACCGCTGGAAACACCATATATTTT. Its protein is CASSPATAGNTIYF.

V usage is TRBV15 and J usage is TRBJ2-7, with D perhaps given as TRBD1 or TRBD2 (5 bases each). CDR1 is LNHNV, CDR2 YYDKDF, per germline (reference sequence). Trimming cost V 1 base and J 0 bases, with 10 bases left between them. CDR3 size: 15 residues. CDR3 sequence (DNA): TGTGCCACCAGCAGAGTAGGGACCAGCTCCTACGAGCAGTACTTC. It specifies CATSRVGTSSYEQYF.

This clonotype was detected a few times. This rearrangement joins TRBV6-2 or TRBV6-3 to TRBJ1-2, with D unclear. V was cut by 7 bases and J by 1 base, with 13 bases left in between. Germline V gene sequence: CDR1 MNHEY, CDR2 SVGEGT. The CDR3 totals 14 residues. DNA for the CDR3: TGTGCCAGCAAGAGAGAGGATGTTAACTATGGCTACACCTTC. It codes for CASKREDVNYGYTF.

The chain employs TRBV11-1 and TRBJ2-2; either TRBD1 or TRBD2 may fit D (5 bases each). The V end lost 5 bases, the J end lost 7 bases, and 11 bases lay between the germline ends. Germline loops: CDR1 SGHAT, CDR2 FQDESV (reference sequence). This CDR3 region has 13 residues. This CDR3 reads CASSIDSGGELFF. Here the CDR3 DNA reads TGTGCCAGCAGCATAGACAGCGGCGGGGAGCTGTTTTTT.

V usage is TRBV27 and J usage is TRBJ2-7; 13 bases are shared with TRBD2. V dropped 5 bases and J dropped 5; count of bases not matched to a gene: 6. The germline V gene has CDR1 MNHEY and CDR2 SMNVEV (reference sequence). The CDR3 length is 15 residues. The CDR3 DNA is TGTGCCAGCAGTCCTAGGACTAGCGGGGGCGACGAGCAGTACTTC. This sequence encodes CASSPRTSGGDEQYF.

This chain uses TRBV5-4 with TRBJ2-1; a weak D match, TRBD2 (7 bases). The CDR3 extends over 16 amino acids. The V gene lost 1 base and the J gene lost 5 bases, with 16 bases spanning the gap. Germline CDR1 is SGHNT and CDR2 is YYREEE (reference sequence). CDR3 loop: CASSLMRGGIHNEQFF. Here the CDR3 DNA reads TGTGCCAGCAGCTTGATGCGCGGGGGCATACACAATGAGCAGTTCTTC.

The V and J genes are TRBV5-5 and TRBJ1-1; maybe TRBD1 (5 bases). CDR3 length: 13 residues. Trimming stripped 0 bases from V and 8 bases from J, with 11 bases between. CDR1 is SGHKS, CDR2 YYEKEE, per germline (reference sequence). DNA of the CDR3: TGTGCCAGCAGCTTGGCCATCGCAGGGGAAGCTTTCTTT. Amino acid sequence: CASSLAIAGEAFF.

The rearrangement joins TRBV7-2 to TRBJ2-3; a weak D match, TRBD1 (6 bases). This CDR3 spans 16 amino acids. The V and J ends lost 0 bases and 5 bases respectively, with 15 bases between them. CDR1 and CDR2 (germline): SGHTA, FQGNSA. The CDR3 region has the DNA TGTGCCAGCAGCTTAGCTGGGGTGGGGGCGGGAGATACGCAGTATTTT. Translating it yields CASSLAGVGAGDTQYF.

This clonotype turned up a few times. This chain connects TRBV2 to TRBJ2-5; D might be TRBD1 (6 bases). The ends were cut back, 11 bases at V and 2 bases at J, with 18 bases in the middle. Germline CDR1 is SNHLY and CDR2 is FYNNEI. The CDR3 extends over 14 amino acids. The CDR3 coding sequence is TGTGCCGCTGGGGAGTGGGGACATCAAGAGACCCAGTACTTC. It translates to CAAGEWGHQETQYF. The full variable domain, its missing parts supplied by reference TRBV2 and TRBJ2-5, is EPEVTQTPSHQVTQMGQEVILRCVPISNHLYFYWYRQILGQKVEFLVSFYNNEISEKSEIFDDQFSVERPDGSNFTLKIRSTKLEDSAMYFCAAGEWGHQETQYFGPGTRLLVL.

In this sample, this clonotype turned up many times. This sequence joins TRBV7-2 and TRBJ1-4, with 7 bases that match TRBD1. CDR1 is SGHTA and CDR2 is FQGNSA in the germline V gene. This CDR3 spans 15 amino acids. After removal of 5 bases from V and 5 bases from J, the junction contained 8 bases not matched to a gene. The CDR3 DNA reads as TGTGCCAGCAGCAAGAACAGGGGTGGGAATGAAAAACTGTTTTTT. Translating gives CASSKNRGGNEKLFF.

This clonotype has only a few counts. CDR3: CASRTVLYNEQFF. DNA of the CDR3: TGTGCCAGCAGGACAGTATTATACAATGAGCAGTTCTTC. The rearrangement joins TRBV6-1 to TRBJ2-1; maybe TRBD1 (5 bases). CDR1 is MNHNS, CDR2 SASEGT, per germline. Trimming left V 6 bases short and J 4 bases short, with 10 bases between. The CDR3 spans 13 residues.

The chain carries TRBV19 and TRBJ1-1; D is ambiguous. The CDR3 extends over 15 amino acids. Trimming took off 5 bases at V and 4 bases at J, with 17 bases between the two ends. CDR1 is LNHDA, CDR2 SQIVND, per germline (reference sequence). This CDR3 reads CASSQIQVGPTEAFF. The DNA of the CDR3 is TGTGCCAGTAGTCAGATACAAGTTGGGCCCACTGAAGCTTTCTTT.

V gene TRBV30 combines with J gene TRBJ2-5; D remains unclear. The germline V gene has CDR1 GTSNPN and CDR2 SVGIG (reference sequence). There are 14 residues in the CDR3. The V gene lost 5 bases and the J gene lost 2 bases, with 15 bases spanning the gap. CDR3 in DNA: TGTGCCTGGGGCAACAATCTGGCGCAAGAGACCCAGTACTTC. This encodes CAWGNNLAQETQYF.

The V and J genes are TRBV7-8 and TRBJ2-1; TRBD2 aligns across 9 bases. Germline V CDR1 and CDR2: SGHVS, FQNEAQ. The junction had 7 bases not matched to a gene; V was cut back by 2 bases and J by 5 bases. The CDR3 contains 16 residues. CDR3 bases: TGTGCCAGCAGCTTAAATGTAGCGGGAGTGGACAATGAGCAGTTCTTC. Protein sequence: CASSLNVAGVDNEQFF.

This clonotype occurred a few times. This rearrangement joins TRBV19 to TRBJ1-5; 7 nucleotides match TRBD1. The CDR3 length is 15 residues. CDR1 is LNHDA and CDR2 is SQIVND in the germline V gene (reference sequence). V shed 5 bases, J shed 4 bases, and the junction held 8 bases outside the gene matches. Here the CDR3 reads CASSDSGQPNQPQHF. CDR3 DNA sequence: TGTGCCAGTAGTGATTCGGGACAGCCGAATCAGCCCCAGCATTTT.